These 26 T cell receptor beta chains originate from one sample sequenced in a study of blood T cell repertoires in COVID-19. The protocol was immunoSEQ multiplex PCR, while the TCRdb copy is restricted to in-frame clones and leaves out a portion. Of over 350,000 clones in the sample, approximately 90% were seen once. The source material was PBMCs or T cells enriched from blood (not recorded which). Receptor source: a woman aged 18 to 35 who had recovered from COVID-19.

This chain joins TRBV28 and TRBJ1-5, with a possible D match to TRBD1 (5 bases). CDR1 and CDR2 from the germline V gene are MDHEN and SYDVKM. This CDR3 spans 16 amino acids. Trimming took off 2 bases at V and 0 bases at J, with 11 bases between the two ends. The CDR3 DNA is TGTGCCAGCAGTTTAGGGGGGATTGATAGCAATCAGCCCCAGCATTTT. This codes for CASSLGGIDSNQPQHF.

The V and J genes are TRBV5-8 and TRBJ1-1; 7 positions match TRBD1. The CDR3 runs 14 residues. V gave up 5 bases and J gave up 4 bases; unmatched junction bases: 8. CDR1 is SGHTS and CDR2 is YDEGEE in the germline V gene. The CDR3 protein is CASRRQGGGTEAFF. The CDR3 DNA sequence: TGTGCCAGCAGGAGACAGGGAGGTGGCACTGAAGCTTTCTTT.

The chain employs TRBV5-4 and TRBJ2-2; D is unresolved. Trimming pared 3 bases from V and 1 base from J, leaving 22 bases between. This CDR3 comprises 19 residues. Per germline, CDR1 SGHNT and CDR2 YYREEE (reference sequence). Here the CDR3 DNA reads TGTGCCAGCAGCTCTGGTGTTCGGGTAAATAAAAGGAACACCGGGGAGCTGTTTTTT. Translated: CASSSGVRVNKRNTGELFF.

The chain combines TRBV11-3 with TRBJ1-1, with 9 bases lining up with TRBD1. The germline CDR1 and CDR2 sequences are SGHNT and YENEEA. The length of the CDR3 is 15 residues. Trimming took 1 base from V and 6 from J; bases not matched to a gene: 6. The CDR3, as DNA: TGTGCCAGCAGCTTAGGCTGGACAGGGGACTCTGAAGCTTTCTTT. Protein: CASSLGWTGDSEAFF.

The chain combines TRBV5-1 with TRBJ1-5, with TRBD1 matching over 8 bases. Losses at the gene ends were 3 bases for V and 3 bases for J; bases not matched to a gene: 5. The CDR3 consists of 15 residues. Germline V gene sequence: CDR1 SGHRS, CDR2 YFSETQ. CDR3 sequence: CASSSTGDLNQPQHF. CDR3 DNA sequence: TGCGCCAGCAGCTCGACAGGGGACCTCAATCAGCCCCAGCATTTT.

This rearrangement joins TRBV7-3 to TRBJ2-3, with a tentative D call TRBD2 (6 bases). Germline V CDR1 and CDR2: SGHTA, FQGTGA. V shed 5 bases and J shed 3 bases, with 15 bases lying between them. This CDR3 is 15 amino acids long. In nucleotides, the CDR3 is TGTGCCAGCAGCCCCACTGGAGGGTGGACAGATACGCAGTATTTT. This codes for CASSPTGGWTDTQYF.

This rearrangement joins TRBV7-2 to TRBJ1-2, with D possibly being TRBD1 (5 bases). V lost 1 base to trimming and J lost 7 bases, with 10 bases between them. This CDR3 spans 13 amino acids. CDR1 is SGHTA, CDR2 FQGNSA, per germline. In DNA form, the CDR3 reads TGTGCCAGCAGCTTAGAGGGGCCCGGTGGCTACACCTTC. It specifies CASSLEGPGGYTF.

This chain links TRBV4-1 with TRBJ2-1, with 9 nucleotides matching TRBD1. The length of the CDR3 is 16 residues. Germline assignment: CDR1 MGHRA and CDR2 YSYEKL. J lost 4 bases, V lost 4 bases, and 8 bases had no gene match. The CDR3 DNA is TGCGCCAGCAGCCTCGGGTGGACAGGGGAGTACAATGAGCAGTTCTTC. Amino acids: CASSLGWTGEYNEQFF.

The chain joins TRBV5-1 to TRBJ2-7, with 9 bases fitting TRBD1. CDR1 is SGHRS, CDR2 YFSETQ, per germline. The CDR3 length is 14 residues. V lost 6 bases, J lost 3 bases, and 7 bases stayed unmatched. The CDR3 sequence: CASNRGQRNYEQYF. For the CDR3, the DNA is TGCGCCAGCAACAGGGGGCAAAGGAACTACGAGCAGTACTTC.

V is TRBV5-1 and J is TRBJ1-2, with 9 bases identical to TRBD1. V lost 2 bases to trimming and J lost 7 bases; unmatched junction nucleotides: 6. CDR3 length equals 14 residues. The germline V gene has CDR1 SGHRS and CDR2 YFSETQ. Written as DNA, the CDR3 is TGCGCCAGCAGCTTACAGGGGGCGGGCGGTGGCTACACCTTC. Protein: CASSLQGAGGGYTF.

The genes are TRBV20-1 and TRBJ2-7, with D possibly matching TRBD2 (5 bases). Germline-derived CDR1 and CDR2 are DFQATT and SNEGSKA (reference sequence). V was clipped by 3 bases and J by 6 bases, with 9 bases between them. CDR3 length equals 11 residues. The CDR3 is CSARLRGEQYF. The CDR3 nucleotides are TGCAGTGCTAGGCTACGGGGCGAGCAGTACTTC.

The chain combines TRBV3-1 (or the pseudogene TRBV3-2) with TRBJ1-3, with D perhaps matching TRBD1 (5 bases). From germline, CDR1 is LGHDT and CDR2 YNNKEL (reference sequence). This CDR3 is 16 amino acids long. V was cut by 4 bases and J by 4 bases, with 17 bases left in between. The CDR3 is CASSPSRQGWGNTIYF. CDR3 coding DNA: TGTGCCAGCAGCCCCTCCCGGCAGGGATGGGGAAACACCATATATTTT.

Only one count was recorded for this clone. The chain recombines TRBV4-1 with TRBJ1-2, with TRBD1 matching 7 bases. Germline V gene sequence: CDR1 MGHRA, CDR2 YSYEKL. The CDR3 runs to 13 residues. Germline trimming cut 5 bases from V and 4 bases from J; bases unmatched to any gene: 4. The CDR3 protein is CASSVTGTYGYTF. In nucleotides, the CDR3 is TGCGCCAGCAGCGTGACAGGGACCTATGGCTACACCTTC.

The V call is TRBV15, the J call TRBJ2-2, with 10 bases aligning to TRBD1. The CDR3 is made up of 16 amino acids. CDR1 is LNHNV, CDR2 YYDKDF, per germline (reference sequence). V lost 6 bases to trimming and J lost 4 bases; unmatched junction nucleotides: 8. For the CDR3, the DNA is TGTGCCACCAGGGAAGCGGGACAGGGGAGCACCGGGGAGCTGTTTTTT. This codes for CATREAGQGSTGELFF.

The chain joins TRBV28 to TRBJ1-5; 8 positions agree with TRBD1. CDR1 and CDR2 (germline): MDHEN, SYDVKM. The length of the CDR3 is 16 residues. The V gene end was trimmed by 7 bases and the J gene end by 2 bases; junction bases not matched to a gene: 10. The CDR3 spells CASNRIRGLGNQPQHF. Written as DNA, the CDR3 is TGTGCCAGCAACCGAATCAGGGGGCTGGGCAATCAGCCCCAGCATTTT. Full variable domain (remainder filled in from reference TRBV28 and TRBJ1-5): DVKVTQSSRYLVKRTGEKVFLECVQDMDHENMFWYRQDPGLGLRLIYFSYDVKMKEKGDIPEGYSVSREKKERFSLILESASTNQTSMYLCASNRIRGLGNQPQHFGDGTRLSIL.

V is TRBV13 and J is TRBJ1-5, with D unclear. Trimming shortened V by 4 bases and J by 4 bases, and 11 bases separated the two germline ends. CDR1 and CDR2 from the germline V gene are PRHDT and FYEKMQ (reference sequence). This CDR3 contains 14 residues. This chain's CDR3 is CASSSTKNNQPQHF. Here the CDR3 DNA reads TGTGCCAGCAGCTCCACTAAAAATAATCAGCCCCAGCATTTT.

The chain uses TRBV9 and TRBJ2-7, with D maybe TRBD2 (5 bases). From germline, CDR1 is SGDLS and CDR2 YYNGEE. The CDR3 runs 12 residues. Trimming removed 4 bases from V and 3 bases from J, with 8 bases in between. CDR3 in amino acids: CASSPEGYEQYF. Here the CDR3 DNA reads TGTGCCAGCAGCCCCGAGGGCTACGAGCAGTACTTC.

The chain employs TRBV29-1 and TRBJ1-4; D unclear. CDR1 is SQVTM and CDR2 is ANQGSEA in the germline V gene. Trimming removed 2 bases at V and 7 bases at J, with 14 bases between. The CDR3 covers 14 residues. CDR3 in amino acids: CSVELLGGIEKLFF. The CDR3 DNA reads TGCAGCGTTGAACTCCTGGGAGGTATTGAAAAACTGTTTTTT.

This chain joins TRBV5-6 and TRBJ2-3, with TRBD2 identical over 13 bases. This CDR3 spans 15 amino acids. V lost 8 bases to trimming and J lost 7 bases; unmatched junction nucleotides: 10. Germline CDR1 and CDR2: SGHDT and YYEEEE. The CDR3 loop is CASLLAGGPVYTQYF. The CDR3 DNA sequence: TGTGCCAGTTTACTAGCGGGGGGGCCAGTATATACGCAGTATTTT.

This clone was recorded once. CDR3 residues: CASSPAFNTGELFF. CDR3 sequence (DNA): TGTGCCAGCAGCCCAGCCTTTAACACCGGGGAGCTGTTTTTT. J is TRBJ2-2 and V is TRBV7-8; D ambiguous. CDR3 length equals 14 residues. Germline V lookup: CDR1 SGHVS, CDR2 FQNEAQ. The V and J ends lost 5 bases and 2 bases respectively, with 9 bases between them.

In this sample, this clone turned up once. This chain uses TRBV19 with TRBJ1-4, with a weak D call TRBD1 (5 bases). The germline V gene has CDR1 LNHDA and CDR2 SQIVND (reference sequence). The CDR3 runs 17 residues. V dropped 1 base and J dropped 5 bases, with 17 bases sitting between them. The CDR3 protein is CASSIGFVGAYNEKLFF. The DNA of the CDR3 is TGTGCCAGTAGTATAGGATTCGTAGGGGCCTACAATGAAAAACTGTTTTTT.

This clone appeared a single time. The chain uses TRBV14 and TRBJ1-1; TRBD1 matches at 9 bases. The CDR3 consists of 13 residues. Per the germline V gene, CDR1 is SGHDN and CDR2 is FVKESK. V lost 7 bases to trimming and J lost 11 bases; unmatched junction nucleotides: 11. CDR3 loop: CASTAIDRGVAFF. CDR3 nucleotide sequence: TGTGCCAGCACCGCGATTGACAGGGGGGTGGCTTTCTTT.

The chain is built from TRBV13 and TRBJ2-2; tentative D call: TRBD2 (6 bases). The germline gives CDR1 PRHDT, CDR2 FYEKMQ (reference sequence). V was trimmed by 5 bases and J by 1 base, leaving 11 bases between them. The CDR3 has 15 amino acids. CDR3 DNA: TGTGCCAGCAGCCGGGGCGGGAAGAACACCGGGGAGCTGTTTTTT. Translating it yields CASSRGGKNTGELFF.

The chain combines TRBV4-1 with TRBJ1-2; 11 nucleotides match TRBD1. The germline gives CDR1 MGHRA, CDR2 YSYEKL. The CDR3 length is 16 residues. The V gene end was trimmed by 0 bases and the J gene end by 4 bases; junction bases not matched to a gene: 4. As DNA, the CDR3 is TGCGCCAGCAGCCAAGACGGACAGGGGGCAATCTATGGCTACACCTTC. Its protein is CASSQDGQGAIYGYTF.

This chain joins TRBV19 and TRBJ1-4, with TRBD1 matching 7 bases. Germline lookup yields CDR1 LNHDA and CDR2 SQIVND (reference sequence). The CDR3 contains 15 residues. V dropped 4 bases and J dropped 5; count of bases not matched to a gene: 7. This CDR3 is CASSRWDSLNEKLFF. The CDR3 DNA reads as TGTGCCAGTAGTAGATGGGACAGCCTAAATGAAAAACTGTTTTTT.

The rearrangement uses TRBV29-1 and TRBJ2-3, with 9 bases identical to TRBD1. From germline, CDR1 is SQVTM and CDR2 ANQGSEA. The length of the CDR3 is 17 residues. DNA for the CDR3: TGCAGTTCTAAAGGGACAGGGAAATACTCTAGCACAGATACGCAGTATTTT. Translating gives CSSKGTGKYSSTDTQYF.